These 17 T cell receptor beta chains were all obtained from the same sample, sequenced in a study of blood T cell repertoires in COVID-19. Method: immunoSEQ multiplex PCR; TCRdb's copy keeps in-frame clones and lacks some. The profile covers over 70,000 clones, with roughly four fifths appearing a single time and approximately 7% taken by the ten largest. Sequencing used peripheral blood. The receptors derive from a man aged 25 to 40 with COVID-19, enrolled during active disease.

The V call is TRBV27, the J call TRBJ2-7; D perhaps matches TRBD2 (7 bases). Germline CDR1 MNHEY, CDR2 SMNVEV (reference sequence). This CDR3 is 15 amino acids long. Between the trimmed V and J ends, which lost 7 bases and 4 bases, there was a span of 20 bases. The CDR3, as DNA: TGTGCCAGCATCCGGGGCGGGAGAGGGGGGTACGAGCAGTACTTC. Its translation: CASIRGGRGGYEQYF.

The rearrangement joins TRBV7-9 to TRBJ2-7, with 8 bases matching TRBD2. The V and J ends lost 5 bases and 7 bases, in that order; junction bases with no gene match: 16. Germline V gene lookup returns CDR1 SEHNR and CDR2 FQNEAQ (reference sequence). This CDR3 has 16 residues. The CDR3 is CASSPHGGRLHEEQYF. The CDR3, as DNA: TGTGCCAGCAGCCCCCACGGCGGGAGGTTACATGAGGAGCAGTACTTC. The full variable domain, rest sourced from reference TRBV7-9 and TRBJ2-7, is DTGVSQNPRHKITKRGQNVTFRCDPISEHNRLYWYRQTLGQGPEFLTYFQNEAQLEKSRLLSDRFSAERPKGSFSTLEIQRTEQGDSAMYLCASSPHGGRLHEEQYFGPGTRLTVT.

The sample holds a few counts of this clone. The V gene is TRBV5-1, the J gene TRBJ2-2, with 9 nucleotides matching TRBD2. Germline-derived CDR1 and CDR2 are SGHRS and YFSETQ. V shed 0 bases and J 9 bases; nucleotides not matched to a gene: 0. The CDR3 contains 13 residues. The CDR3 region is CASSLASGRELFF. In DNA, the CDR3 is TGCGCCAGCAGCTTGGCTAGCGGGAGGGAGCTGTTTTTT.

CDR3 amino acids: CASSFTGDNGYTF. CDR3 in DNA: TGCGCCAGCAGCTTTACGGGGGATAATGGCTACACCTTC. V usage is TRBV5-1 and J usage is TRBJ1-2; D perhaps matches TRBD1 (5 bases). V lost 2 bases to trimming and J lost 6 bases, with 11 bases between them. The germline CDR1 and CDR2 sequences are SGHRS and YFSETQ. The CDR3 length is 13 residues.

A single count supports this clone. The genes are TRBV11-2 and TRBJ2-1; 7 bases are a match to TRBD2. The CDR3 length is 15 residues. J lost 9 bases, V lost 5 bases, and 13 bases had no gene match. The germline CDR1 and CDR2 sequences are SGHAT and FQNNGV. CDR3 region: CASSARTSVPSEQFF. The DNA of the CDR3 is TGTGCCAGCAGCGCACGGACTAGTGTGCCTTCTGAGCAGTTCTTC.

A word on this clone: Other DNA sequences in this sample translate to the same CDR3. The chain employs TRBV30 and TRBJ2-1; no clear D. This CDR3 region has 12 residues. Germline V CDR1 and CDR2: GTSNPN, SVGIG (reference sequence). V was clipped by 1 base and J by 4 bases, with 5 bases between them. The CDR3: CAWSAQYNEQFF. The CDR3 DNA sequence: TGTGCCTGGAGTGCCCAGTACAATGAGCAGTTCTTC.

This clone was counted a single time. The DNA for the CDR3 is TGTGCCAGCAGCCCGGGACAGCAAGAGACCCAGTACTTC. Translation: CASSPGQQETQYF. V and J are TRBV5-4 and TRBJ2-5; 7 bases are shared with TRBD1. CDR3 size: 13 residues. The trim removed 4 bases at V and 2 bases at J, leaving 2 bases unmatched. The germline V gene has CDR1 SGHNT and CDR2 YYREEE (reference sequence). Complete variable domain (other parts from reference TRBV5-4 and TRBJ2-5): ETGVTQSPTHLIKTRGQQVTLRCSSQSGHNTVSWYQQALGQGPQFIFQYYREEENGRGNFPPRFSGLQFPNYSSELNVNALELDDSALYLCASSPGQQETQYFGPGTRLLVL.

The chain carries TRBV3-1 (or the pseudogene TRBV3-2) and TRBJ1-2; D is unclear. Trimming shortened V by 1 base and J by 4 bases, and 4 bases separated the two germline ends. This CDR3 is 12 amino acids long. Germline CDR1 is LGHDT and CDR2 is YNNKEL (reference sequence). In nucleotides, the CDR3 is TGTGCCAGCAGCCAAGTCGGCTATGGCTACACCTTC. Protein: CASSQVGYGYTF.

This chain joins TRBV14 and TRBJ1-5; D gene ambiguous. The germline V and J ends were trimmed by 4 bases and 8 bases, with 9 bases remaining between them. CDR3 size: 12 residues. Per germline, CDR1 SGHDN and CDR2 FVKESK. DNA for the CDR3: TGTGCCAGCAGCCGAAGCCGGGAGCCCCAGCATTTT. Translation gives CASSRSREPQHF.

The J gene is TRBJ1-5, the V gene TRBV2, with 7 bases identical to TRBD1. After removal of 6 bases from V and 0 bases from J, the junction contained 8 bases not matched to a gene. Germline CDR1 reads SNHLY; CDR2 reads FYNNEI. The CDR3 is 16 amino acids. The CDR3 protein is CASRRDSGNSNQPQHF. For the CDR3, the DNA is TGTGCCAGCAGGAGGGACAGTGGGAATAGCAATCAGCCCCAGCATTTT.

This sequence joins TRBV4-2 and TRBJ1-1; maybe TRBD1 (5 bases). Trimming left V 4 bases short and J 4 bases short, with 19 bases between. The CDR3 is 16 residues long. Germline V gives CDR1 LGHNA, CDR2 YNFKEQ. The CDR3 DNA sequence: TGTGCCAGCAGCCGCGAACCCAGGGCGTTTGGCACTGAAGCTTTCTTT. This translates into CASSREPRAFGTEAFF.

This clone was found once. The chain joins TRBV5-5 to TRBJ1-2, with TRBD1 as a possible D gene (6 bases). Trimming pared 2 bases from V and 2 bases from J, leaving 13 bases between. Looked up from germline, CDR1 is SGHKS and CDR2 is YYEKEE (reference sequence). The CDR3 totals 15 residues. The CDR3 DNA sequence: TGTGCCAGCAGCTTCGGTCTGGGGGCGAACTATGGCTACACCTTC. It yields the protein CASSFGLGANYGYTF.

The chain uses TRBV30 and TRBJ1-5; maybe TRBD1 (5 bases). V was pared by 2 bases and J by 9 bases, with 11 bases between. The CDR3 runs 12 residues. Germline CDR1 GTSNPN, CDR2 SVGIG (reference sequence). The CDR3 here is CAWSRGGSPQHF. The CDR3 DNA follows: TGTGCCTGGAGTAGGGGCGGATCGCCCCAGCATTTT.

This CDR3 is CASSGPSPSNTGELFF. The CDR3 nucleotides are TGTGCCAGCAGTGGGCCCTCCCCTTCGAACACCGGGGAGCTGTTTTTT. The J gene is TRBJ2-2, the V gene TRBV2, with D unclear. Germline values: CDR1 SNHLY, CDR2 FYNNEI. The germline V and J ends were trimmed by 4 bases and 0 bases, with 12 bases remaining between them. The CDR3 spans 16 residues.

The rearrangement uses TRBV30 and TRBJ1-6, with D perhaps TRBD1 (5 bases). This CDR3 has 14 residues. V lost 1 base and J 9 bases, leaving 13 bases between the germline ends. Looked up from germline, CDR1 is GTSNPN and CDR2 is SVGIG (reference sequence). Here the CDR3 DNA reads TGTGCCTGGAGTGAGGAGGGGTGGCGTTCACCCCTCCACTTT. This encodes CAWSEEGWRSPLHF.

J is TRBJ2-1 and V is TRBV9; D is ambiguous. The CDR3 sequence is 12 residues long. V shed 2 bases and J shed 4 bases, with 4 bases lying between them. Germline V gene sequence: CDR1 SGDLS, CDR2 YYNGEE. CDR3: CASSVRYNEQFF. CDR3 DNA sequence: TGTGCCAGCAGCGTGAGGTACAATGAGCAGTTCTTC.

This clone showed up just a few times. The DNA for the CDR3 is TGTGCCAGCACCCGACAGGGAGCTGGAAACACCATATATTTT. It specifies CASTRQGAGNTIYF. The rearrangement links TRBV28 to TRBJ1-3, with 7 bases aligning to TRBD1. The CDR3 runs to 14 residues. The germline CDR1 and CDR2 sequences are MDHEN and SYDVKM. Trimming removed 7 bases from V and 2 bases from J; junction bases left unmatched: 5.